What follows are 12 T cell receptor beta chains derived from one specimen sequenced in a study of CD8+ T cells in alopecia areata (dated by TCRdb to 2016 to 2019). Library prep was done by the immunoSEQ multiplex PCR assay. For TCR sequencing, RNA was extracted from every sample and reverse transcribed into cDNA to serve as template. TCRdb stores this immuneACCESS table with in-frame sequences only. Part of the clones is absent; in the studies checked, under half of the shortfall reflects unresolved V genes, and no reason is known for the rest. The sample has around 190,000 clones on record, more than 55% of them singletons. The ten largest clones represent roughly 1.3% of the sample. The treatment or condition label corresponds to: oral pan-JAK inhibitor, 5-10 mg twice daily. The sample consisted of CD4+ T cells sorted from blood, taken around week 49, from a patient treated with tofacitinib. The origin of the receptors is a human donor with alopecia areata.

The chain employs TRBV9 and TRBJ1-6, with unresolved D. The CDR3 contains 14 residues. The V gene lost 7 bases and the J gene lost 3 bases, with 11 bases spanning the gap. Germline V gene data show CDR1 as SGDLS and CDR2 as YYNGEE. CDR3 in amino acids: CASQNGVYNSPLHF. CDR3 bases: TGTGCCAGCCAAAATGGGGTCTATAATTCACCCCTCCACTTT.

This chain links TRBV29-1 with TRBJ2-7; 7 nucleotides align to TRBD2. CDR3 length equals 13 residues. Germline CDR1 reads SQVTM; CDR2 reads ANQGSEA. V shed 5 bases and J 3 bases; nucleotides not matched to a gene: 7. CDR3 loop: CSVRGTILYEQYF. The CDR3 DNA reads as TGCAGCGTTCGAGGGACTATACTCTACGAGCAGTACTTC.

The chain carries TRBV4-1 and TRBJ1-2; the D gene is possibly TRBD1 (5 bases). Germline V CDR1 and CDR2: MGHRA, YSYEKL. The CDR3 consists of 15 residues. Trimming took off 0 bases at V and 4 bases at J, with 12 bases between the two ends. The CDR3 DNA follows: TGCGCCAGCAGCCAAGAGGGACGAAAACCCTATGGCTACACCTTC. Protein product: CASSQEGRKPYGYTF.

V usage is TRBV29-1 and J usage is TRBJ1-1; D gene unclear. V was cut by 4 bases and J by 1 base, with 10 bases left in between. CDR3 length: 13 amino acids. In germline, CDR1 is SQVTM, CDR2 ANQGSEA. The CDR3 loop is CSVVRRGNTEAFF. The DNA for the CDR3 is TGCAGCGTTGTACGGAGAGGGAACACTGAAGCTTTCTTT.

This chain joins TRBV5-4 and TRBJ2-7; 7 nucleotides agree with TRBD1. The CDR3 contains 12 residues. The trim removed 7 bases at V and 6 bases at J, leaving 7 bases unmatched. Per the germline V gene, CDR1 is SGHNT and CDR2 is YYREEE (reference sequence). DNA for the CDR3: TGTGCCAGCGGACCGACAGGGTCCGAGCAGTACTTC. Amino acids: CASGPTGSEQYF.

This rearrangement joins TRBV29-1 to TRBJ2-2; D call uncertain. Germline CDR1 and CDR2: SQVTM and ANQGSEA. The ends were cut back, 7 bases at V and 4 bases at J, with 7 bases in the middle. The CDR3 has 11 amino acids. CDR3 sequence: CSAWPTGELFF. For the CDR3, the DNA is TGCAGCGCCTGGCCCACCGGGGAGCTGTTTTTT.

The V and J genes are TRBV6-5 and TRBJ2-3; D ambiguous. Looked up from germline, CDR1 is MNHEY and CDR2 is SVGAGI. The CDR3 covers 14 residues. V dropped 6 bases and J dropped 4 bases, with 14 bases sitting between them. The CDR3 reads CASSDPNLADTQYF. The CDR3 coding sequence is TGTGCCAGCAGCGACCCTAATTTGGCAGATACGCAGTATTTT.

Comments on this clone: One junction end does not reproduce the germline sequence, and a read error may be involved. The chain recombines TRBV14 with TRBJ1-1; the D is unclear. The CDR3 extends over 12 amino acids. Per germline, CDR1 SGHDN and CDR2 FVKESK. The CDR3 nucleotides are TGTGCCAGCAGACAAGCGGGGAGTGAAGCTTTCTTT. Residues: CASRQAGSEAFF.

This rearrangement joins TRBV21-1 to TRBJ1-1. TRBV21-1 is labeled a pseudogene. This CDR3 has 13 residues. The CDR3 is CASSKFQRPEAFF. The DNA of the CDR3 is TGTGCCAGCAGCAAATTCCAGCGCCCTGAAGCTTTCTTT.

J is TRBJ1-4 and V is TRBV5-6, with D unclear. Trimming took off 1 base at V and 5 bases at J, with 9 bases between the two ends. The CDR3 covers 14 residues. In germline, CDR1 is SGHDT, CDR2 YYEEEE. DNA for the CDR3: TGTGCCAGCAGCTTGCCAGGACCCAATGAAAAACTGTTTTTT. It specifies CASSLPGPNEKLFF.

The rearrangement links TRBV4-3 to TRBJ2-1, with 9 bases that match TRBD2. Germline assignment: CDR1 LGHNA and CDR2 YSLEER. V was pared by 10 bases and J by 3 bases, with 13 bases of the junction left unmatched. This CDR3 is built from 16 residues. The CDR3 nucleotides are TGCGCCAACCCACTTGGCGGGGGGGCGATCTACAATGAGCAGTTCTTC. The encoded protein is CANPLGGGAIYNEQFF.

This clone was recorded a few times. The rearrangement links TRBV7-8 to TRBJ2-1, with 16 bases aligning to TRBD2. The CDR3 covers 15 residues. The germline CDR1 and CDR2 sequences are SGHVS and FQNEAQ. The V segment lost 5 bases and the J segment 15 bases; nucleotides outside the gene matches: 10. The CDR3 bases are TGTGCCAGCAGCATCGAGGGACTAGCGGGGGGGCAGCGGTTCTTC. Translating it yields CASSIEGLAGGQRFF. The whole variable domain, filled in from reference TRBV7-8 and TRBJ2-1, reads GAGVSQSPRYKVAKRGQDVALRCDPISGHVSLFWYQQALGQGPEFLTYFQNEAQLDKSGLPSDRFFAERPEGSVSTLKIQRTQQEDSAVYLCASSIEGLAGGQRFFGPGTRLTVL.